The source of this T cell receptor (beta chain) is a study of cytomegalovirus exposure and HLA in healthy donors. Broader study findings: One later analysis, an examination of the roughly 130 validation repertoires, found that first-cohort TCR clusters tended to co-occur in them.

Using immunoSEQ multiplex PCR, the repertoire was profiled, and TCRdb retains in-frame clones only, with some absent. The table includes about 110,000 clones, around nine tenths detected once. Only one count was recorded for this clone. Antigen specificity is unknown. Germline V gene lookup returns CDR1 MNHNY and CDR2 SVGAGI (reference sequence). The CDR3 has 16 residues. V was pared by 7 bases and J by 3 bases, with 22 bases between. This sequence joins TRBV6-6 and TRBJ2-7, with D maybe TRBD2 (5 bases). Sequencing was done on a sample of PBMCs. The TCR was taken from a woman in her late teens or twenties in good health and CMV-seronegative. The CDR3 sequence: CASIRGPSFKGYEQYF. For the CDR3, the DNA is TGTGCCAGCATTCGGGGTCCTTCCTTTAAAGGCTACGAGCAGTACTTC.